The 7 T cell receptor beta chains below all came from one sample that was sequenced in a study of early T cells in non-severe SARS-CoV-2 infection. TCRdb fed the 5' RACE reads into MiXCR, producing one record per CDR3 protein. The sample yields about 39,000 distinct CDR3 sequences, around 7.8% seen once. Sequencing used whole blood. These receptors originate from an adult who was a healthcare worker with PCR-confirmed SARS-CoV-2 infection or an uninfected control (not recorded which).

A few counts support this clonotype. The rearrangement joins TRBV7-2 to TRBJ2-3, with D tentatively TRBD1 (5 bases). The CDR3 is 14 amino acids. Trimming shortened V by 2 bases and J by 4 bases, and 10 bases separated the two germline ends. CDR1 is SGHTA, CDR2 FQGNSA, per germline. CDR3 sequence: CASSLSGNSDTQYF. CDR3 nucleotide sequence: TGTGCCAGCAGCTTATCAGGGAATTCAGATACGCAGTATTTT.

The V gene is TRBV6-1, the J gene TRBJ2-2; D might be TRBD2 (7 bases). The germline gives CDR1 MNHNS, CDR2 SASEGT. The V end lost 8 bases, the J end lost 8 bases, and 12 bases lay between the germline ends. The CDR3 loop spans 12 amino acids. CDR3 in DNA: TGTGCCAGCCAAGGGGGGGAAGGGGAGCTGTTTTTT. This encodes CASQGGEGELFF.

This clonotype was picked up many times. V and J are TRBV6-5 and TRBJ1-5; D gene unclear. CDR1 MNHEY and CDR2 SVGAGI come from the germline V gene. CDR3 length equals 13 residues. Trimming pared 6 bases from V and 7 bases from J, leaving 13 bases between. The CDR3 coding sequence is TGTGCCAGCAGCCCCCTGACGGGGCAGCCCCAGCATTTT. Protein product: CASSPLTGQPQHF.

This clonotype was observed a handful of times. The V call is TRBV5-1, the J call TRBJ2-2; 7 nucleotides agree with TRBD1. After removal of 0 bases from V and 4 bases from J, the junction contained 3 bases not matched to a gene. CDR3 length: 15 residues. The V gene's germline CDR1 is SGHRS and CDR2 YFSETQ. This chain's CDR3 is CASSLGTGPTGELFF. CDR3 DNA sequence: TGCGCCAGCAGCTTGGGGACAGGCCCCACCGGGGAGCTGTTTTTT.

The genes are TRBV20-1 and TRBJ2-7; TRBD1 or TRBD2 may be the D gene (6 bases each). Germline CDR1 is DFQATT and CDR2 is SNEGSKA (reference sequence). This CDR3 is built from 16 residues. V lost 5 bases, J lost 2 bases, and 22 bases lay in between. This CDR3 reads CSADRPTGLTTYEQYF. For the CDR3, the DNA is TGCAGTGCTGACAGGCCCACGGGACTGACGACCTACGAGCAGTACTTC.

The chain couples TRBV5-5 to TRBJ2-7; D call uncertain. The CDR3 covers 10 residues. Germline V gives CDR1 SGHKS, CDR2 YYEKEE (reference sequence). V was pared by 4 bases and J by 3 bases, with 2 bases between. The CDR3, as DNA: TGTGCCAGCAGCCACTACGAGCAGTACTTC. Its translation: CASSHYEQYF.

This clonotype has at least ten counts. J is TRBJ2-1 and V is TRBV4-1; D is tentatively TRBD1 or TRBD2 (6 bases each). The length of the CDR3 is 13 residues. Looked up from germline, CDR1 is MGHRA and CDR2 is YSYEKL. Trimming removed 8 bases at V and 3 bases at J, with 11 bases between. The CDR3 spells CASRGTNYNEQFF. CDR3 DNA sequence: TGCGCCAGCCGGGGGACAAACTACAATGAGCAGTTCTTC.